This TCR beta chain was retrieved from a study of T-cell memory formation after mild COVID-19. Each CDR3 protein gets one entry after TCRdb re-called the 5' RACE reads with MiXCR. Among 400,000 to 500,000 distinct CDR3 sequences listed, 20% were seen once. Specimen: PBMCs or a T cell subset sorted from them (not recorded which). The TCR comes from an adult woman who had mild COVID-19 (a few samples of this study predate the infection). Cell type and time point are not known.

The CDR3: CSVEQGADTQYF. In nucleotides, the CDR3 is TGCAGCGTTGAACAGGGGGCAGATACGCAGTATTTT. This chain connects TRBV29-1 to TRBJ2-3; 7 bases map to TRBD1. V was pared by 2 bases and J by 4 bases, with 0 bases of the junction left unmatched. The germline V gene encodes CDR1 SQVTM and CDR2 ANQGSEA. This CDR3 region has 12 residues.